What follows is one T cell receptor beta chain and its context. The CDR3 length is 15 residues. CDR1 is SNHLY and CDR2 is FYNNEI in the germline V gene. Between the trimmed V and J ends, which lost 0 bases and 2 bases, there was a span of 8 bases. The entry originates in a study of blood T cell repertoires in COVID-19. Study-wide background: From T cells, B-cell-depleted T cells, or PBMCs came the material, which was cDNA or gDNA.

Authors' analysis steps: Amplification of reference gene primers was used by the study to estimate nucleated cell counts. TCRdb's copy holds only in-frame clones and misses some; the assay was immunoSEQ multiplex PCR. V, J and clone size were drawn from that table, and D and trimming were deduced from the DNA. This table has around 250,000 clones, 70% to 90% appearing once. The specimen sequenced was peripheral blood. The chain uses TRBV2 and TRBJ2-1; perhaps TRBD2 as D (6 bases). The origin of this receptor is a woman in her sixties or seventies with active or convalescent COVID-19. The CDR3 loop reads CASSEAEGTYNEQFF. In DNA form, the CDR3 reads TGTGCCAGCAGTGAAGCGGAGGGAACCTACAATGAGCAGTTCTTC.